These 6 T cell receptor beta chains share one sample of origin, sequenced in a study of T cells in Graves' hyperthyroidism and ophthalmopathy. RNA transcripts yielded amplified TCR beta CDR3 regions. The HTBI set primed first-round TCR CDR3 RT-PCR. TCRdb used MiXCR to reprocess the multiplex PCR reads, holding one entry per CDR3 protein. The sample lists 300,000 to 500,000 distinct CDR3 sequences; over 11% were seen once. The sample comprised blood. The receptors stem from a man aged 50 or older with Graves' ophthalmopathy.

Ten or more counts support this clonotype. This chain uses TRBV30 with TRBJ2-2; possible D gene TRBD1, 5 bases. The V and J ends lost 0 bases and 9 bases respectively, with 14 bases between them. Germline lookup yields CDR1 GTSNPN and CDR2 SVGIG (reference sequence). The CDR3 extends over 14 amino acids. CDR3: CAWSVLQGNWELFF. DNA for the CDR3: TGTGCCTGGAGTGTACTCCAGGGAAACTGGGAGCTGTTTTTT. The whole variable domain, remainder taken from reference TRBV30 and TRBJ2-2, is SQTIHQWPATLVQPVGSPLSLECTVEGTSNPNLYWYRQAAGRGLQLLFYSVGIGQISSEVPQNLSASRPQDRQFILSSKKLLLSDSGFYLCAWSVLQGNWELFFGEGSRLTVL.

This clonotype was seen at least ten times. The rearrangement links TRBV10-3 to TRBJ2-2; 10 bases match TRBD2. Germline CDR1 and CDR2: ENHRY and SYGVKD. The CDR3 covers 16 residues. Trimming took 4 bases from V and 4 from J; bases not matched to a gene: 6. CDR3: CAISGRLAGTTGELFF. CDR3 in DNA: TGTGCCATCAGTGGAAGACTAGCGGGTACCACCGGGGAGCTGTTTTTT.

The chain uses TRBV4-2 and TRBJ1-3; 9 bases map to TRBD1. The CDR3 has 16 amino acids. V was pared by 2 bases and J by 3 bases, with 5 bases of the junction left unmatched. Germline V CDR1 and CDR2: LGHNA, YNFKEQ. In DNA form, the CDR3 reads TGTGCCAGCAGCCAAACTCAGGACAGGGGTGGAAACACCATATATTTT. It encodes CASSQTQDRGGNTIYF.

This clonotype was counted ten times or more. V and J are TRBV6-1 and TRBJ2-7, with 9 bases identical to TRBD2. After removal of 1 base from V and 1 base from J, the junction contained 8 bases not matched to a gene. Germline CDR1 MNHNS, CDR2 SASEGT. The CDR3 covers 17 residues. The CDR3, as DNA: TGTGCCAGCAGTGAAGATGGGCGGGAGGGGATTTCCTACGAGCAGTACTTC. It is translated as CASSEDGREGISYEQYF.

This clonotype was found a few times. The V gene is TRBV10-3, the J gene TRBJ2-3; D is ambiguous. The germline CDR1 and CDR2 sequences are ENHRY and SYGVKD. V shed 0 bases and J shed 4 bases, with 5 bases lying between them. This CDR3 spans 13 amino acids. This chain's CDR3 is CAISESIADTQYF. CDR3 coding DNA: TGTGCCATCAGTGAGTCGATAGCAGATACGCAGTATTTT.

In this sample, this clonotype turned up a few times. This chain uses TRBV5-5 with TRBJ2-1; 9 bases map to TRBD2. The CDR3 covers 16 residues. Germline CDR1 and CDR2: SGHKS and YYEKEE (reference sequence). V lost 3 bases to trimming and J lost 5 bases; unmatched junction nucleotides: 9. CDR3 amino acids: CASSWSSGSMNNEQFF. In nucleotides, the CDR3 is TGTGCCAGCAGCTGGAGTAGCGGGAGTATGAACAATGAGCAGTTCTTC.